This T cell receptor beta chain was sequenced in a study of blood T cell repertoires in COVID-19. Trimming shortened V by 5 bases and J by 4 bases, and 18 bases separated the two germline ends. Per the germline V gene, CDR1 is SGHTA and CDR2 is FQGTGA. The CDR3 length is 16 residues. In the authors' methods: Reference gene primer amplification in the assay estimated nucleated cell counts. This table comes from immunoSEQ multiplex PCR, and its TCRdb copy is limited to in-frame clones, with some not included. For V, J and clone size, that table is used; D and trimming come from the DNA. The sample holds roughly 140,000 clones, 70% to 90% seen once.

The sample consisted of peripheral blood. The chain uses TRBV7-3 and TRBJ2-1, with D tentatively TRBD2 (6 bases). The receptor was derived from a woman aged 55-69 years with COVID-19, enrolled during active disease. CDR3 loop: CASSPDGGPEYNEQFF. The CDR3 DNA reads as TGTGCCAGCAGCCCTGACGGGGGTCCGGAGTACAATGAGCAGTTCTTC.